This T cell receptor beta chain was profiled in a study of a mutant IDH1 vaccine in newly diagnosed glioma (dated by TCRdb to the early 2020s). With regard to the full study: Vaccination began 4-6 weeks after radiotherapy alone, or alongside temozolomide cycles in the chemotherapy-containing groups. The roughly 30 treated patients were roughly 60% male and roughly 38% female, with a mean age of 40.4 years. Prior to enrollment, standard therapy consisting of radiotherapy alone, temozolomide alone, or radiochemotherapy with temozolomide had been administered to patients, with the combination being received by most patients. Visit V12 was the week-35 safety follow-up and visit V13 was the week-47 end of study. Peripheral blood was drawn at six visits: V03 (baseline), V05, V07, V10, V12 and V13. For exploratory analyses, longitudinal TCRB deep sequencing was carried out in approximately 25 treated patients wherever samples were available. Findings and caveats that apply to the study as a whole: Availability determined which PBMC samples were chosen for TCRB deep sequencing. Immune responses induced by the vaccine were seen in more than 85% of patients across multiple MHC alleles. Pseudoprogression appeared unrelated to alterations in the top peripheral T cell clonotypes detected by TCRB sequencing. The authors noted that analyses of patient blood samples could not be reproduced because of sample limitations.

The library was made by the immunoSEQ multiplex PCR assay. Rearranged TCR beta chain sequences were amplified with the hsTCRB Kit following the manufacturer's protocol. Sequencing of TCRB libraries was carried out on an Illumina MiSeq. Under the source paper's analysis protocol: Demultiplexing, trimming and gene mapping were performed with the kit vendor's proprietary platform. Held by TCRdb, this immuneACCESS table contains in-frame sequences only and omits some clones. Under half of the omission traces to an unresolved V gene where checked; the cause of the rest is unknown. V and J calls and clone size come straight from that table; D and trimming were deduced from the DNA. The sample table holds more than 25,000 clones, of which 79% were seen once. In total, the top ten clones hold roughly 8.8% of the sample. The time point label on this specimen signifies: week 35, safety follow-up. A 20-mer mutant IDH1 peptide at 300 micrograms in Montanide made up each vaccine dose, which was injected subcutaneously together with topical imiquimod. Patients received eight vaccinations in weeks 1, 3, 5, 7, 11, 15, 19 and 23, corresponding to visits V03 through V10. All donors had newly diagnosed IDH1-mutant astrocytomas of WHO grade 3 or 4 that showed loss of nuclear ATRX. The samples were drawn from NOA16, a multicentre, single-arm, open-label phase I trial in Germany that tested a mutant IDH1 peptide vaccine in humans for the first time. Genomic DNA for TCRB sequencing was isolated from EDTA blood with the DNeasy Blood and Tissue Kit.

CDR1 and CDR2, per the germline V gene, are SGHAT and FQNNGV. Germline trimming amounts to 6 bases on V and 3 bases on J, with 9 as the count of junction bases outside the gene matches. Including the terminal cysteine and phenylalanine, the CDR3 comprises 16 residues. Only the CDR3 DNA stays, 48 bases, in frame from base 1. This clone was seen only a few times. Its antigen is still unknown. No much larger clone is present one base from it, and per-base qualities are unavailable. The sequences come from PBMCs, collected from a glioma patient whose treatment included an IDH1 peptide vaccine. The clonotype originates from a woman aged 25 to 39 with glioma. Some clones in this sample may be carry-over from other donors' samples. In this chain, TRBV11-2 is recombined with TRBJ2-3, and 10 bases in between align with TRBD2. This receptor carries the CDR3 CASSSASGSGTDTQYF. The nucleotide sequence reads as follows: TGTGCCAGCAGTTCAGCTAGCGGGAGCGGGACAGATACGCAGTATTTT.